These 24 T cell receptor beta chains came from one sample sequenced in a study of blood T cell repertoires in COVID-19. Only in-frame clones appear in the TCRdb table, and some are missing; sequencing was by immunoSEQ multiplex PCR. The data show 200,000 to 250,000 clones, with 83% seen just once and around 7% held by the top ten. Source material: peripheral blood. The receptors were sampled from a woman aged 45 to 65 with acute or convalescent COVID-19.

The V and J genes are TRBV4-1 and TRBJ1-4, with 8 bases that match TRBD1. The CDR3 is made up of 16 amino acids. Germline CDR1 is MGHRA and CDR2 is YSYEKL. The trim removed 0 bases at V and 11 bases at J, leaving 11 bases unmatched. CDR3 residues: CASSQDQRDRRVKLFF. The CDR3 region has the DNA TGCGCCAGCAGCCAAGACCAACGGGACAGGAGGGTGAAACTGTTTTTT.

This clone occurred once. The CDR3 DNA reads TGTGCCAGCAGCTTGTCTTCAGGGGACAATCAGCCCCAGCATTTT. Translated, it gives CASSLSSGDNQPQHF. The chain has TRBV5-6 and TRBJ1-5; a possible D gene is TRBD1 (6 bases). Trimming removed 1 base at V and 3 bases at J, with 11 bases between. Germline V CDR1 and CDR2: SGHDT, YYEEEE. CDR3 length: 15 amino acids.

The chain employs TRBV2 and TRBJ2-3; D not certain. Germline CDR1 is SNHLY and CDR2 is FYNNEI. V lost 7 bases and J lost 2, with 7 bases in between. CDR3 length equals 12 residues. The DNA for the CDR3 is TGTGCCAGCACCGCGGTCACAGATACGCAGTATTTT. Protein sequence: CASTAVTDTQYF. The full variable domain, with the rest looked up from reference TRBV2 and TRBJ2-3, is EPEVTQTPSHQVTQMGQEVILRCVPISNHLYFYWYRQILGQKVEFLVSFYNNEISEKSEIFDDQFSVERPDGSNFTLKIRSTKLEDSAMYFCASTAVTDTQYFGPGTRLTVL.

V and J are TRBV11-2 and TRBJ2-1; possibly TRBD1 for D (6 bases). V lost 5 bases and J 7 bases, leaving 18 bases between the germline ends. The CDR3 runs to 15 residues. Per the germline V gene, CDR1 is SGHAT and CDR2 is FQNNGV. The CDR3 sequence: CASSPTRQALNEQFF. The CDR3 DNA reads TGTGCCAGCAGCCCGACCCGACAGGCTTTGAATGAGCAGTTCTTC.

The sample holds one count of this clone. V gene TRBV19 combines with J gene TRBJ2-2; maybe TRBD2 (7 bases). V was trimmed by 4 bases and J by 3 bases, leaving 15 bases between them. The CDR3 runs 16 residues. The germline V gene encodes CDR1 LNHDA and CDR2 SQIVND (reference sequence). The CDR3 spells CASSNNGGADTGELFF. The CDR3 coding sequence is TGTGCCAGTAGTAATAATGGGGGGGCGGACACCGGGGAGCTGTTTTTT.

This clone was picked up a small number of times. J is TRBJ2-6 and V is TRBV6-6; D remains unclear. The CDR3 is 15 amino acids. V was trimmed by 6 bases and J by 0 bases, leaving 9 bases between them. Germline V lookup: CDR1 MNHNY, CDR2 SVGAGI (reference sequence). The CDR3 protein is CASRSRPSGANVLTF. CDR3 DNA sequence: TGTGCCAGCAGATCGCGGCCCTCTGGGGCCAACGTCCTGACTTTC.

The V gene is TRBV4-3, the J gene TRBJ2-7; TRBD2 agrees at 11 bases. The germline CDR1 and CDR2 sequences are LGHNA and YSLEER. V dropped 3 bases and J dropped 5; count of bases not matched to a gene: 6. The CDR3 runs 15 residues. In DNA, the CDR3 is TGCGCCAGCAGCCAGGGAACGGGACTAGCGGACGAGCAGTACTTC. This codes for CASSQGTGLADEQYF.

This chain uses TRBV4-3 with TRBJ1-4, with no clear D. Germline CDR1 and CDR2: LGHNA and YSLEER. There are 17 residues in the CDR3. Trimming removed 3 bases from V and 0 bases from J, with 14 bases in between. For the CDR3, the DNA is TGCGCCAGCAGCCACTCTGGGAGGGTCACAACTAATGAAAAACTGTTTTTT. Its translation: CASSHSGRVTTNEKLFF.

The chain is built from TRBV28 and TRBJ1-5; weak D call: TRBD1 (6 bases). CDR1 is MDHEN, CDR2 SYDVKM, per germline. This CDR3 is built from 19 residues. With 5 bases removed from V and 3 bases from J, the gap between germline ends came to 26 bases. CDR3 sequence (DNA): TGTGCCAGCAGTCCCTCAAAGACCCTCCTCCAGGGGTACAATCAGCCCCAGCATTTT. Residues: CASSPSKTLLQGYNQPQHF.

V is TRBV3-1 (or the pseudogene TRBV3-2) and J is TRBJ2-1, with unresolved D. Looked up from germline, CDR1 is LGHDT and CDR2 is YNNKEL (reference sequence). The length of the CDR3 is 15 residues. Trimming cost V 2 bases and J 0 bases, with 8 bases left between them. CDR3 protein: CASSQQVSSYNEQFF. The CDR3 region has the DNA TGTGCCAGCAGCCAACAGGTGAGCTCCTACAATGAGCAGTTCTTC.

CDR3 loop: CASSPQGGPEAFF. The CDR3 DNA sequence: TGTGCCAGCTCACCCCAGGGTGGGCCTGAAGCTTTCTTT. This chain joins TRBV18 and TRBJ1-1; TRBD1 might be the D (5 bases). CDR1 and CDR2 from the germline V gene are KGHSH and LQKENI. This CDR3 is built from 13 residues. Trimming removed 3 bases at V and 6 bases at J, with 11 bases between.

The CDR3 nucleotides read TGTGCCAGCAGTACACGGAACACTGAAGCTTTCTTT. This encodes CASSTRNTEAFF. This chain connects TRBV6-5 to TRBJ1-1; no definite D call. The V and J ends lost 5 bases and 1 base respectively, with 5 bases between them. Per germline, CDR1 MNHEY and CDR2 SVGAGI. This CDR3 contains 12 residues.

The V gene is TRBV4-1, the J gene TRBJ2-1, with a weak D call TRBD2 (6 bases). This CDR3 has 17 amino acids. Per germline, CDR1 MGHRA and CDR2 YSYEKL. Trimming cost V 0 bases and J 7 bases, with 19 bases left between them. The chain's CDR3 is CASSQDGLLAVTNEQFF. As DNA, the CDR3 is TGCGCCAGCAGCCAAGATGGATTACTAGCCGTTACAAATGAGCAGTTCTTC.

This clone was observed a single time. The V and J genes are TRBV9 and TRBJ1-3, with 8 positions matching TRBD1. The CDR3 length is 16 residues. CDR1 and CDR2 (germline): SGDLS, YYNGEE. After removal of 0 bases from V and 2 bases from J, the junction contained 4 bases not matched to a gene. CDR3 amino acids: CASSVDGQGAGNTIYF. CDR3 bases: TGTGCCAGCAGCGTAGATGGACAGGGTGCTGGAAACACCATATATTTT.

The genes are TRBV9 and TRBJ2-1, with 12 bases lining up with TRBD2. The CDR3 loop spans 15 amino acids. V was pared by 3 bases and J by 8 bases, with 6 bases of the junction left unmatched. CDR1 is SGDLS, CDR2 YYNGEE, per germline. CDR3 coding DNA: TGTGCCAGCAGCGAAACTAGCGGGGGGTTGGATGAGCAGTTCTTC. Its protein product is CASSETSGGLDEQFF.

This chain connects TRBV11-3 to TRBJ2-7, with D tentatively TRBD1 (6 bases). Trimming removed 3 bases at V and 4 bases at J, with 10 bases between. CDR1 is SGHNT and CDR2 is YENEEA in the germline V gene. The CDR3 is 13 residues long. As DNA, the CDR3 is TGTGCCAGCAGCTTTTCCAGGGGATACGAGCAGTACTTC. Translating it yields CASSFSRGYEQYF.

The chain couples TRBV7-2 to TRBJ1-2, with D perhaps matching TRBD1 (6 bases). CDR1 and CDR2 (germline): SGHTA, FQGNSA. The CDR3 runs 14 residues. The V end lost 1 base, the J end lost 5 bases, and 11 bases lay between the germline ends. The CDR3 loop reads CASSLESGVYGYTF. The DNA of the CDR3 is TGTGCCAGCAGCTTAGAATCAGGGGTATATGGCTACACCTTC.

This chain's CDR3 is CASSFRGQRNTEAFF. CDR3 sequence (DNA): TGTGCCAGCAGCTTTCGGGGACAGAGAAACACTGAAGCTTTCTTT. The chain is built from TRBV13 and TRBJ1-1; 7 positions match TRBD1. Trimming removed 3 bases from V and 2 bases from J; junction bases left unmatched: 6. Looked up from germline, CDR1 is PRHDT and CDR2 is FYEKMQ (reference sequence). This CDR3 has 15 amino acids.

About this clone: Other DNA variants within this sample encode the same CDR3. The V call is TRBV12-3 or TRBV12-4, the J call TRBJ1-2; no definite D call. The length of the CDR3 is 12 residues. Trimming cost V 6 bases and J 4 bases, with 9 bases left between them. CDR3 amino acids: CASSPGSYGYTF. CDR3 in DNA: TGTGCCAGCAGCCCCGGGAGCTATGGCTACACCTTC.

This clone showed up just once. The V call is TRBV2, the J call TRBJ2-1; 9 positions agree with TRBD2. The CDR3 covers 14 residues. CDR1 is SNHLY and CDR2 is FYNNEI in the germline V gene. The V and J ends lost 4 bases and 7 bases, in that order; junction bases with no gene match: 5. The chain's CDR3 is CASSVLAGKNEQFF. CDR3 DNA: TGTGCCAGCAGTGTTCTAGCGGGGAAGAATGAGCAGTTCTTC.

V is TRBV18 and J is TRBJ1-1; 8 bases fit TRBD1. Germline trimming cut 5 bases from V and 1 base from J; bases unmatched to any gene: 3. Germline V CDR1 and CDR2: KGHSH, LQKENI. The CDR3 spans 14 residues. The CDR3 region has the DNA TGTGCCAGCTCAGATGGACAGGGGAACACTGAAGCTTTCTTT. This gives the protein CASSDGQGNTEAFF.

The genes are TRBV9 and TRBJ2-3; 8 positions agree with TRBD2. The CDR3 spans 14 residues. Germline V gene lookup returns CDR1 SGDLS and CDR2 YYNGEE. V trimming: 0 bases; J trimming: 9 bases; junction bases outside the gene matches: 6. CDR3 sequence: CASSVGISGVTQYF. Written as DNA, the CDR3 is TGTGCCAGCAGCGTAGGTATTAGCGGGGTCACGCAGTATTTT.

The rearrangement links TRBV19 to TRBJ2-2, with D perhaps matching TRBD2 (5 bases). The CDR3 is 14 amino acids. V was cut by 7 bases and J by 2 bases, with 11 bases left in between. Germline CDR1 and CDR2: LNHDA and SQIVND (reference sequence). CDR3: CASTPGENTGELFF. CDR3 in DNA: TGTGCCAGTACACCCGGGGAAAACACCGGGGAGCTGTTTTTT.

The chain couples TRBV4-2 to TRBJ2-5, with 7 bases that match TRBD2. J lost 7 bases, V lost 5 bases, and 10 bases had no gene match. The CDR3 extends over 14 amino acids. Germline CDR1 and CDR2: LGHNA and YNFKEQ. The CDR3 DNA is TGTGCCAGCAGCGGCCGGGACTATGATGGGACCCAGTACTTC. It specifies CASSGRDYDGTQYF.